The 6 T cell receptor beta chains listed next were all sequenced from one sample in a study of naive and memory T cell subsets. The SP2 primer and nested alpha and beta constant region primers amplified ligated cDNA in four rounds. TCRdb passed the 5' RACE reads through MiXCR, listing each CDR3 protein once. Among approximately 58,000 distinct CDR3 sequences listed, more than 7% were seen once. An oligonucleotide containing a UMI was ligated to the 3' end of TCR cDNA. The receptors shown here come from a male donor in good health.

The DNA for the CDR3 is TGTGCCAGCACAGGGACCCATGAGCAGTTCTTC. Translating it yields CASTGTHEQFF. The rearrangement links TRBV6-5 to TRBJ2-1; D tentatively fits TRBD1 or TRBD2 (5 bases each). V was clipped by 7 bases and J by 8 bases, with 9 bases between them. The CDR3 contains 11 residues. Germline V CDR1 and CDR2: MNHEY, SVGAGI.

The genes are TRBV19 and TRBJ1-2, with TRBD1 matching 8 bases. Germline CDR1 reads LNHDA; CDR2 reads SQIVND (reference sequence). This CDR3 region has 15 residues. V shed 5 bases and J 6 bases; nucleotides not matched to a gene: 11. This chain's CDR3 is CASSAILQGAHGYTF. The CDR3 DNA follows: TGTGCCAGTAGTGCGATCCTTCAGGGGGCACATGGCTACACCTTC.

The chain couples TRBV18 to TRBJ2-2; 9 bases fit TRBD1. Germline loops: CDR1 KGHSH, CDR2 LQKENI. The V gene end was trimmed by 1 base and the J gene end by 3 bases; junction bases not matched to a gene: 3. There are 16 residues in the CDR3. DNA of the CDR3: TGTGCCAGCTCACCACGGACAGGGGTCGACACCGGGGAGCTGTTTTTT. Translation: CASSPRTGVDTGELFF.

This clonotype has at least ten counts. J is TRBJ2-6 and V is TRBV12-3 or TRBV12-4, with D tentatively TRBD2 (6 bases). The CDR3 spans 17 residues. Trimming took off 1 base at V and 1 base at J, with 11 bases between the two ends. The CDR3 here is CASSLVQGGSGANVLTF. Written as DNA, the CDR3 is TGTGCCAGCAGTTTAGTTCAGGGAGGTTCTGGGGCCAACGTCCTGACTTTC.

This clonotype showed up just a few times. The rearrangement uses TRBV2 and TRBJ2-3; the D gene could be TRBD1 or TRBD2 (7 bases each). CDR1 and CDR2 from the germline V gene are SNHLY and FYNNEI. The CDR3 extends over 15 amino acids. The ends were cut back, 3 bases at V and 4 bases at J, with 14 bases in the middle. CDR3 nucleotide sequence: TGTGCCAGCAGTGATGCAGGGGGGGGGTCAGATACGCAGTATTTT. Translating it yields CASSDAGGGSDTQYF.

This clonotype was observed a few times. The chain is built from TRBV18 and TRBJ1-1; a possible D gene is TRBD1 (6 bases). The V end was cut by 6 bases, the J end by 5 bases, with 16 bases between. Germline loops: CDR1 KGHSH, CDR2 LQKENI. This CDR3 is 14 amino acids long. CDR3 DNA: TGTGCCAGCTCTCCCCCAACAGGGAATACTGAAGCTTTCTTT. It yields the protein CASSPPTGNTEAFF.